Listed below are T cell receptor beta chains from one sample, sequenced in a study of T-cell reconstitution after alpha-beta-depleted transplantation in children. TCRdb reanalysed the PCR reads using MiXCR and keeps one entry per CDR3 protein. The profile shows hundreds of thousands of distinct CDR3 sequences, approximately 20% of them singletons. Specimen: PBMCs from the stem cell graft donor, collected from the stem cell graft. The receptors here all came from a human donor who donated a stem cell graft to a child with acute lymphoblastic leukemia. Each CDR3 is given with its conserved first and last residue. A D gene is named only where the DNA matches it firmly. Rows may omit the clone size; those that give it use once, few, many or a size class.

TRBV4-1	TRBJ1-5	16	TRBD1	-	TGCGCCAGCAGCCCAACCGGACAGGGAAGCAATCAGCCCCAGCATTTT	CASSPTGQGSNQPQHF
TRBV12-3/TRBV12-4	TRBJ1-2	16	-	few	TGTGCCAGCAGTTTCTGGGGGGGCACTGGGGGCTATGGCTACACCTTC	CASSFWGGTGGYGYTF
TRBV12-3/TRBV12-4	TRBJ2-3	14	TRBD2	-	TGTGCCAGCAGTCCAGGGACTAGGTCAGATACGCAGTATTTT	CASSPGTRSDTQYF
TRBV18	TRBJ2-5	13	-	-	TGTGCCAGCTCACCATGGACCGCGGGGACCCAGTACTTC	CASSPWTAGTQYF
TRBV2	TRBJ2-3	11	-	few	TGTGCCAGCAGGCGACTAGTTTCGCAGTATTTT	CASRRLVSQYF
TRBV5-1	TRBJ2-7	15	-	-	TGCGCCAGCGGGCCCAGGCTAACCCCACCCTACGAGCAGTACTTC	CASGPRLTPPYEQYF
TRBV9	TRBJ1-1	14	TRBD1	many	TGTGCCAGCAGCGCCGGACAGGGATCGTCAGAAGCTTTCTTT	CASSAGQGSSEAFF
TRBV2	TRBJ1-2	12	-	-	TGTGCCAGCAGTGAATCGAGGGCTGGCTACACCTTC	CASSESRAGYTF
TRBV24-1	TRBJ2-7	16	-	-	TGTGCCACCAGTGATTCTCTCGTCCCCCCCTTTCTCGAGCAGTACTTC	CATSDSLVPPFLEQYF
TRBV9	TRBJ2-5	13	TRBD2	few	TGTGCCAGTGGGGGGGGGAGGTCGGAGACCCAGTACTTC	CASGGGRSETQYF
TRBV12-3/TRBV12-4	TRBJ2-1	12	-	few	TGTGCCAGCAGCCCTACTAGTTATGAGCAGTTCTTC	CASSPTSYEQFF
TRBV5-6	TRBJ2-5	14	-	many	TGTGCCAGCAGCTTCCTAGCTTCCCAAGAGACCCAGTACTTC	CASSFLASQETQYF
TRBV7-9	TRBJ2-1	14	TRBD2	-	TGTGCCAGCAGCTTCCGCGGGACTATCAATGAGCAGTTCTTC	CASSFRGTINEQFF
TRBV5-1	TRBJ1-4	17	TRBD1	many	TGCGCCAGCAGCTTATTAACAGGGGGTCTAACTAATGAAAAACTGTTTTTT	CASSLLTGGLTNEKLFF
TRBV12-3/TRBV12-4	TRBJ1-2	14	-	-	TGTGCCAGCAGTCTAACGGGAAGTGGCTATGGCTACACCTTC	CASSLTGSGYGYTF
TRBV4-1	TRBJ2-5	14	-	few	TGCGCCAGCAGCTGGCAGGGGAAAACAGAGACCCAGTACTTC	CASSWQGKTETQYF
TRBV19	TRBJ2-1	17	TRBD2	-	TGTGCCAGTAGTGCCCGGACAGGCCTAGCGGGAGGCAATGAGCAGTTCTTC	CASSARTGLAGGNEQFF
TRBV11-2	TRBJ2-7	14	TRBD2	few	TGTGCCAGCAGCCCTCAGGGACTAGCGAGCGAGCAGTACTTC	CASSPQGLASEQYF
TRBV6-1	TRBJ1-4	17	-	-	TGTGCCAGCAGTACGGTGGAGGCTAGGGTGACTAATGAAAAACTGTTTTTT	CASSTVEARVTNEKLFF
TRBV9	TRBJ1-4	14	-	few	TGTGCCAGCAGCGAAGGGGGATCAGAAGAAAAACTGTTTTTT	CASSEGGSEEKLFF
TRBV15	TRBJ2-7	15	TRBD2	few	TGTGCCACCAGCAGAGCGGGGCTAGCGGGGTACGAGCAGTACTTC	CATSRAGLAGYEQYF
TRBV11-1	TRBJ1-1	18	-	few	TGTGCCAGCAGCTCCTTTTCGGGGGTTAGGGGCCTAAGGGCTGAAGCTTTCTTT	CASSSFSGVRGLRAEAFF
TRBV18	TRBJ1-1	13	-	few	TGTGCCAGCTCATACTCTAGCGAGGCTGAAGCTTTCTTT	CASSYSSEAEAFF
TRBV4-2	TRBJ1-1	14	-	-	TGTGCCAGCAGCCAAGATGGGGGAAACACTGAAGCTTTCTTT	CASSQDGGNTEAFF
TRBV7-9	TRBJ2-6	17	TRBD1	few	TGTGCCAGCGGATTGACAGGGGGCGTGTTGATGGCCAACGTCCTGACTTTC	CASGLTGGVLMANVLTF
TRBV24-1	TRBJ1-1	13	-	few	TGTGCCACCAGTGATTCTGGAGTCGGTGAAGCTTTCTTT	CATSDSGVGEAFF
TRBV5-1	TRBJ2-7	13	-	-	TGCGCCAGCAGCTCAATATCCCCTGGGGAGCAGTACTTC	CASSSISPGEQYF
TRBV7-9	TRBJ1-5	16	TRBD1	-	TGTGCCAGCAGCCCCAATCCGGGACAGGGGGATCAGCCCCAGCATTTT	CASSPNPGQGDQPQHF
TRBV5-1	TRBJ2-1	14	TRBD2	-	TGCGCCAGCACCCGGGACTACGTCTGGAATGAGCAGTTCTTC	CASTRDYVWNEQFF
TRBV7-9	TRBJ2-7	14	-	-	TGTGCCAGCAGCTTAAGCGGACAGTACTACGAGCAGTACTTC	CASSLSGQYYEQYF
TRBV6-5	TRBJ2-1	16	-	-	TGTGCCAGCAGTTCGACCCCTTACTACTCCTACAATGAGCAGTTCTTC	CASSSTPYYSYNEQFF
TRBV20-1	TRBJ1-2	14	TRBD1	-	TGCAGTGCACCGGGACAGATAAAAAACTATGGCTACACCTTC	CSAPGQIKNYGYTF
TRBV10-2	TRBJ2-3	18	TRBD2	few	TGCGCCAGCTTCCTATGGCGGGAGGGTCCTCTATACACAGATACGCAGTATTTT	CASFLWREGPLYTDTQYF
TRBV5-1	TRBJ2-7	15	-	few	TGCGCCAGCAGCTTTGGAGATTTCGGGGGAGGCGAGCAGTACTTC	CASSFGDFGGGEQYF
TRBV12-3/TRBV12-4	TRBJ2-2	14	TRBD1	many	TGTGCCAGCAGTCACAGGGGTGACACCGGGGAGCTGTTTTTT	CASSHRGDTGELFF
TRBV12-3/TRBV12-4	TRBJ1-1	12	-	-	TGTGCCAGCAGAGACAGGCGGACTGAAGCTTTCTTT	CASRDRRTEAFF
TRBV7-9	TRBJ2-7	12	-	many	TGTGCCAGCAGCTTACCCGGGACCGAGCAGTACTTC	CASSLPGTEQYF
TRBV6-1	TRBJ2-6	18	-	-	TGTGCCAGCAGTGAAGTTATATTCTGGAGAGCTGGGGCCAACGTCCTGACTTTC	CASSEVIFWRAGANVLTF
TRBV27	TRBJ2-5	15	TRBD2	-	TGTGCCAGCAGTCTGCTAGCGGGTTACCAAGAGACCCAGTACTTC	CASSLLAGYQETQYF
TRBV5-1	TRBJ2-2	15	TRBD2	-	TGCGCCAGCAGAACGGGACTAGCGGGTGACGGGGAGCTGTTTTTT	CASRTGLAGDGELFF
TRBV27	TRBJ2-7	15	TRBD2	-	TGTGCCAGCAGCCTTAAGGGGAGGGCGAACTACGAGCAGTACTTC	CASSLKGRANYEQYF
TRBV15	TRBJ2-4	16	-	-	TGTGCCACCAGCAGAGGTCGCATAGAAAAGGAAAACATTCAGTACTTC	CATSRGRIEKENIQYF
TRBV29-1	TRBJ1-1	16	-	-	TGCAGCGTTGAACGGACAGTCAGGAATGGATACACTGAAGCTTTCTTT	CSVERTVRNGYTEAFF
TRBV9	TRBJ2-5	16	-	few	TGTGCCAGCAAGGGAGCAGGGTTTCAACGACAAGAGACCCAGTACTTC	CASKGAGFQRQETQYF
TRBV4-1	TRBJ2-5	16	TRBD2	few	TGCGCCAGCAGCCAAATACTAGCGGGAGCGGATGGGACCCAGTACTTC	CASSQILAGADGTQYF
TRBV18	TRBJ1-5	18	-	-	TGTGCCAGCTCAGAACCGCTGGGCAAGGGAAGGAGCAATCAGCCCCAGCATTTT	CASSEPLGKGRSNQPQHF
TRBV24-1	TRBJ2-7	16	TRBD1	-	TGTGCCACCAGTGATCTTGGGGACAGGGGGACCTACGAGCAGTACTTC	CATSDLGDRGTYEQYF
TRBV14	TRBJ2-7	16	-	many	TGTGCCAGCAGCCAAGGGACGGGAAGGGGCTCCTACGAGCAGTACTTC	CASSQGTGRGSYEQYF
TRBV20-1	TRBJ1-2	11	-	few	TGCAGTGCTAGGGGGCTCTATGGCTACACCTTC	CSARGLYGYTF
TRBV29-1	TRBJ2-7	12	TRBD2	few	TGCAGCGCTCAGCGGGGAGGGTACGAGCAGTACTTC	CSAQRGGYEQYF
TRBV4-1	TRBJ1-5	18	TRBD1	few	TGCGCCAGCAGCCAACCGATCGGACAGGATGATCTGAATCAGCCCCAGCATTTT	CASSQPIGQDDLNQPQHF
TRBV12-5	TRBJ2-7	14	TRBD1	-	TGTGCTAGTGGTCACCGGACAGGACCCTACGAGCAGTACTTC	CASGHRTGPYEQYF
TRBV29-1	TRBJ2-1	14	-	-	TGCAGCGCGTCGGGGGAGGACTCCTACAATGAGCAGTTCTTC	CSASGEDSYNEQFF
TRBV7-9	TRBJ2-7	15	TRBD2	few	TGTGCCAGCAGCTTGGCTAGCGGGAGTCTTGGCGAGCAGTACTTC	CASSLASGSLGEQYF
TRBV20-1	TRBJ1-2	12	-	-	TGCAGTGCTCACAGGTCTAACTATGGCTACACCTTC	CSAHRSNYGYTF